What follows describes a single T cell receptor (beta chain). What it binds is not known. This sample was included in a study of monozygotic twins with inflammatory bowel disease. Whole-study results and caveats: For IBD patients, clonotypes shared with others were fewer than for healthy twins, especially with disease activity.

Germline lookup yields CDR1 SGHRS and CDR2 YFSETQ. This CDR3 comprises 14 residues. Skipping T cell sorting, the study isolated total RNA directly from whole blood. From its re-call of the 5' RACE reads, TCRdb lists each CDR3 protein once, without DNA. The sample table includes some 400,000 distinct CDR3 sequences. Material for sequencing was blood. The receptor was isolated from a human donor with ulcerative colitis or Crohn's disease, or a healthy co-twin of an affected twin (not recorded which). V gene TRBV5-1 combines with J gene TRBJ2-7. The CDR3 protein is CASRLGTGYYEQYF.